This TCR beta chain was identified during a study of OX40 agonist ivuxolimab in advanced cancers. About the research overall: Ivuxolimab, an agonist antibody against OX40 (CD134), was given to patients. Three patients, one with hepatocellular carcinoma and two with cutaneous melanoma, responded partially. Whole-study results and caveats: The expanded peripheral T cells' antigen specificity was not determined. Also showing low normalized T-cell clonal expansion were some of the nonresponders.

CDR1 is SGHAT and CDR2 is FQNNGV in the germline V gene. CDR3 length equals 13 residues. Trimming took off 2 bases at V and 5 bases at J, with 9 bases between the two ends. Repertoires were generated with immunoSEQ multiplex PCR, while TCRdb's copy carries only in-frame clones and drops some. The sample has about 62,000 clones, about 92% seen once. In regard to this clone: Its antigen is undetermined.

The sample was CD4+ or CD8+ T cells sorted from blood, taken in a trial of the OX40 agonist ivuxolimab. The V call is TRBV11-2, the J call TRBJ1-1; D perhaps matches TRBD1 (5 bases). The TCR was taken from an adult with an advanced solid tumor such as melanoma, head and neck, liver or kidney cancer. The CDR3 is CASSLLRGTEAFF. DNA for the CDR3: TGTGCCAGCAGCTTACTACGGGGGACTGAAGCTTTCTTT.